The source of this T cell receptor beta chain is a study of shared clonotypes between healthy human individuals. Across the study: The cohort comprised a couple of women and a few men. Their ages spanned 18 to 49 years.

This clone was seen a single time. Its target is not known. Within the sample, other DNA sequences also encode this same CDR3. Findings of the study overall: With several donors compared, 5% to 5.5% of naive CD4 clonotypes were shared.

Clones were read by immunoSEQ multiplex PCR, and TCRdb kept only the in-frame ones, dropping some. The sample carries 2 million to 3 million clones, 90% to 95% recorded once. The germline CDR1 and CDR2 sequences are SEHNR and FQNEAQ (reference sequence). Trimming cost V 1 base and J 7 bases, with 8 bases left between them. This CDR3 contains 14 residues. This receptor was obtained from a man between 18 and 29 years old in good health. Material for sequencing was naive CD4+ T cells sorted from blood. Regarding subset: CD45RA+ positively selected. V is TRBV7-9 and J is TRBJ1-6; D is ambiguous. CDR3 sequence: CASSLGRSNSPLHF. The CDR3 coding sequence is TGTGCCAGCAGCTTAGGCCGGTCAAATTCACCCCTCCACTTT.